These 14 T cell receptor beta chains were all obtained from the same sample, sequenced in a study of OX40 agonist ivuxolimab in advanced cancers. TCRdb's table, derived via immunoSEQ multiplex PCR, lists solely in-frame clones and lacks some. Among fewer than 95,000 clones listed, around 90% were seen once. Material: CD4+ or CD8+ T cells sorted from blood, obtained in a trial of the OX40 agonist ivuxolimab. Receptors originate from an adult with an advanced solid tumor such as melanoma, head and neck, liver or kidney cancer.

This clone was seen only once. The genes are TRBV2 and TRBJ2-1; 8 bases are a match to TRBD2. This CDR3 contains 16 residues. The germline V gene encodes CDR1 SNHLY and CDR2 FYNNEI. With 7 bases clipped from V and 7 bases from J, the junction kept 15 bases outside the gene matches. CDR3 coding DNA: TGTGCCAGCACCCCGGCCAGCGGGAGTCGAGGGAATGAGCAGTTCTTC. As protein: CASTPASGSRGNEQFF. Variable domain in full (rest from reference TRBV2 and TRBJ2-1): EPEVTQTPSHQVTQMGQEVILRCVPISNHLYFYWYRQILGQKVEFLVSFYNNEISEKSEIFDDQFSVERPDGSNFTLKIRSTKLEDSAMYFCASTPASGSRGNEQFFGPGTRLTVL.

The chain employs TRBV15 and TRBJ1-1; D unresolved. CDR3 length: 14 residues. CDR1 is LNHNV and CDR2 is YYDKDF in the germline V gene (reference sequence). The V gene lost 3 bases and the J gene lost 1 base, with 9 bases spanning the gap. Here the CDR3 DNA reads TGTGCCACCAGCAGCGGGGAAAGGAACACTGAAGCTTTCTTT. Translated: CATSSGERNTEAFF.

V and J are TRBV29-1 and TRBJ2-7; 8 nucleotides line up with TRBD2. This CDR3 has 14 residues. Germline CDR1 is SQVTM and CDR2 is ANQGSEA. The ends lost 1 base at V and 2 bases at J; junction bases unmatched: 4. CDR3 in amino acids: CSVEGGRLPYEQYF. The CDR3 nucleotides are TGCAGCGTTGAAGGCGGGAGGCTCCCCTACGAGCAGTACTTC.

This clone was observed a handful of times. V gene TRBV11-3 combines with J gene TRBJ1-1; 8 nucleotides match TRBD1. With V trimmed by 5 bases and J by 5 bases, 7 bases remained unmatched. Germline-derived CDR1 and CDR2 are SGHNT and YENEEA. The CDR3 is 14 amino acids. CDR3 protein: CASSPYRGATEAFF. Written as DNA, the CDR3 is TGTGCCAGCAGCCCATACAGGGGGGCAACTGAAGCTTTCTTT.

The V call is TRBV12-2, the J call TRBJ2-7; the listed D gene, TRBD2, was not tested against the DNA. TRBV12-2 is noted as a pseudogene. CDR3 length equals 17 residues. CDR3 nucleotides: TGTGCAAGTCGCTTAGTATCGGGACTAGCGGGAAGGTACGAGCAGTACTTC. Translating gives CASRLVSGLAGRYEQYF.

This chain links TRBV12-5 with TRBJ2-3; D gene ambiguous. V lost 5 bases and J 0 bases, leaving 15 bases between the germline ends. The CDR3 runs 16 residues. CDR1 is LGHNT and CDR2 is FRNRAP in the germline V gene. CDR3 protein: CASGPPWAESTDTQYF. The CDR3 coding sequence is TGTGCTAGTGGTCCCCCTTGGGCGGAGAGCACAGATACGCAGTATTTT. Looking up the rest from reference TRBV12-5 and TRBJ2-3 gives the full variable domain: DARVTQTPRHKVTEMGQEVTMRCQPILGHNTVFWYRQTMMQGLELLAYFRNRAPLDDSGMPKDRFSAEMPDATLATLKIQPSEPRDSAVYFCASGPPWAESTDTQYFGPGTRLTVL.

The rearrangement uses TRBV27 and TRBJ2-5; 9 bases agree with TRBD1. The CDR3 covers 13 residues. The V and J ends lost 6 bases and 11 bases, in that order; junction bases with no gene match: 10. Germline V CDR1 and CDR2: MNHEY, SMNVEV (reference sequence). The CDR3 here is CASSSGTGREQYF. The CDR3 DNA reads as TGTGCCAGCAGCAGCGGGACAGGGCGGGAGCAGTACTTC.

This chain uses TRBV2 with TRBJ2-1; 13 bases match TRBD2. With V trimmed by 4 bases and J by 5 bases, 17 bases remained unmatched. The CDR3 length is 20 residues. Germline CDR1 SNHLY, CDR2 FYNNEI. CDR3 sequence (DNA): TGTGCCAGCAGTGCCAGGCCCCAGCCGGGACTAGCGGGATTCAACAATGAGCAGTTCTTC. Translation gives CASSARPQPGLAGFNNEQFF.

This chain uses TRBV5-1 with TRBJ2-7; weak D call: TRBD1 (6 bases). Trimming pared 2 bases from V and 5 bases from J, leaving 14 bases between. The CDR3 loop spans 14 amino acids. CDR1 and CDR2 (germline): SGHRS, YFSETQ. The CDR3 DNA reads TGCGCCAGCAGCTTCGGCCAGGGGCCCGACGAGCAGTACTTC. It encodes CASSFGQGPDEQYF.

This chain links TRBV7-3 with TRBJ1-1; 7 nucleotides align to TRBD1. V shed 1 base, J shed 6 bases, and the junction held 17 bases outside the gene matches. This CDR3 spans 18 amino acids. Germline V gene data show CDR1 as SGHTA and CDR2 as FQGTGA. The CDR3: CASSLKGRGNQASAEAFF. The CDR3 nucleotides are TGTGCCAGCAGCTTAAAGGGCAGGGGGAACCAAGCGAGCGCTGAAGCTTTCTTT.

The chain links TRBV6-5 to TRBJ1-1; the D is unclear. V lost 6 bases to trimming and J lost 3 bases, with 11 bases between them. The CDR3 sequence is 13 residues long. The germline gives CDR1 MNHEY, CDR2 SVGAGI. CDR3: CASSHLADTEAFF. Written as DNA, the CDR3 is TGTGCCAGCAGCCACCTCGCGGACACTGAAGCTTTCTTT.

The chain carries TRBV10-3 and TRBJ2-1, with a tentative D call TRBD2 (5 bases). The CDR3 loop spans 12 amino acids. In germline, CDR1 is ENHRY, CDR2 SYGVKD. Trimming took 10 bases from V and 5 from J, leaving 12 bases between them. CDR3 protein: CATSDWHNEQFF. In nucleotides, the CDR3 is TGTGCCACTTCGGACTGGCACAATGAGCAGTTCTTC.

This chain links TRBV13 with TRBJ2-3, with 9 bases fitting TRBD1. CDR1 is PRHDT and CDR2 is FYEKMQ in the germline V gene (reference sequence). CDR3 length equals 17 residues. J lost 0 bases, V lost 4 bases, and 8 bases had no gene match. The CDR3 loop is CASSYKTGGASTDTQYF. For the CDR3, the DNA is TGTGCCAGCAGCTATAAAACAGGGGGCGCGAGCACAGATACGCAGTATTTT.

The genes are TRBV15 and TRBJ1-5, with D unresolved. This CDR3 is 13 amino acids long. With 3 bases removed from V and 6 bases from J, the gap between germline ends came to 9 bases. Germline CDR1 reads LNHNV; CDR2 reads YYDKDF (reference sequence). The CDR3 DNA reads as TGTGCCACCAGCAGGGGGTGGGGTCAGCCCCAGCATTTT. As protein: CATSRGWGQPQHF.